The T cell receptor beta chain under discussion was sequenced for a study of cytotoxic CD8 clonotypes in ibrutinib-treated CLL. The study, taken as a whole, reports: Clonality rose at ibrutinib response, held steady in sustained remission, and fell toward baseline at progression.

This CDR3 spans 15 amino acids. The germline V gene has CDR1 LNHDA and CDR2 SQIVND (reference sequence). Unmatched junction bases numbered 6, after V lost 5 bases and J lost 3 bases. Genomic DNA in a quantity of about 2.1 micrograms was derived from cryopreserved PBMCs for TCR beta libraries. The data were produced by immunoSEQ multiplex PCR, yet TCRdb's version contains in-frame clones alone and is incomplete. The sample has about 200,000 clones, roughly 73% seen once. Of note for this clone: Its antigen is unknown.

This sample comprised PBMCs, obtained after 12 months of ibrutinib treatment. V gene TRBV19 combines with J gene TRBJ1-5; TRBD1 aligns across 8 bases. The clonotype originates from a human donor with chronic lymphocytic leukemia. The CDR3 sequence is CASSWAGGYNQPQHF. The CDR3 DNA is TGTGCCAGTAGTTGGGCAGGGGGCTACAATCAGCCCCAGCATTTT.